The sequence of this TCR beta chain was determined in a study of cytomegalovirus exposure and HLA in healthy donors. On the study more broadly: The approximately 120 validation repertoires were produced on the same platform as the roughly 700 repertoires of the first cohort. This was reported in a later analysis. Whole-study findings and limits: The study recorded about 160 TCR beta chains that were cytomegalovirus-associated. While the bulk of TCR sequences proved rare, some public TCRs turned up in many donors.

To note about this clone: Its antigen is currently unknown.

V lost 0 bases to trimming and J lost 8 bases; unmatched junction nucleotides: 7. From germline, CDR1 is MNHEY and CDR2 SVGAGI. The CDR3 extends over 15 amino acids. TCRdb keeps only in-frame clones here, not all; method: immunoSEQ multiplex PCR. Of 280,000 or so clones in the sample, around 87% were seen once. Among the 90 to 150 subjects of the validation cohort, separate from the roughly 650-subject first cohort, were the donors. The receptor was derived from a woman aged 18-30 years in good health and CMV-seronegative. The sequencing input was PBMCs. The gene calls are TRBV6-5 and TRBJ2-3; 8 bases agree with TRBD2. The CDR3 sequence: CASSYSGREVATQYF. In DNA, the CDR3 is TGTGCCAGCAGTTACTCGGGGCGGGAGGTCGCTACGCAGTATTTT.